One and the same sample provided the 28 T cell receptor beta chains below, sequenced in a study of blood T cell repertoires in COVID-19. Only in-frame clones appear in the TCRdb table, and some are missing; sequencing was by immunoSEQ multiplex PCR. The table shows 150,000 to 200,000 clones, with 75% to 85% occurring only once. Sequenced sample: PBMCs or T cells enriched from blood (not recorded which). Receptor source: a man aged 40-55 years who had recovered from COVID-19.

The rearrangement uses TRBV19 and TRBJ1-2; D not resolved. The CDR3 runs to 13 residues. The germline V gene has CDR1 LNHDA and CDR2 SQIVND (reference sequence). Trimming removed 8 bases at V and 2 bases at J, with 12 bases between. CDR3 DNA: TGTGCCAGTTTCGGCCGGGGAAACTATGGCTACACCTTC. Its protein product is CASFGRGNYGYTF.

This chain connects TRBV3-1 (or the pseudogene TRBV3-2) to TRBJ1-2; TRBD1 matches at 8 bases. V trimming: 3 bases; J trimming: 10 bases; junction bases outside the gene matches: 4. Germline V gene lookup returns CDR1 LGHDT and CDR2 YNNKEL (reference sequence). The CDR3 sequence is 12 residues long. The CDR3 DNA reads as TGTGCCAGCAGCCACGGACAGGGCGCCTACACCTTC. It specifies CASSHGQGAYTF.

This clone was counted between two and nine times. The rearrangement links TRBV27 to TRBJ1-2; 10 positions agree with TRBD1. V trimming: 7 bases; J trimming: 5 bases; junction bases outside the gene matches: 28. Germline values: CDR1 MNHEY, CDR2 SMNVEV (reference sequence). The CDR3 spans 21 residues. The CDR3, as DNA: TGTGCCAGCACCAAGAGGGACAGGGGCTCGGGAAGCACCCAGGCCCGGTATGGCTACACCTTC. It specifies CASTKRDRGSGSTQARYGYTF.

This chain uses TRBV3-1 (or the pseudogene TRBV3-2) with TRBJ1-2; 8 nucleotides agree with TRBD1. The V gene end was trimmed by 1 base and the J gene end by 5 bases; junction bases not matched to a gene: 0. CDR3 length: 13 amino acids. Germline V gives CDR1 LGHDT, CDR2 YNNKEL (reference sequence). CDR3 amino acids: CASSQGQGYGYTF. CDR3 coding DNA: TGTGCCAGCAGCCAAGGACAGGGGTATGGCTACACCTTC.

The rearrangement links TRBV5-6 to TRBJ1-4, with TRBD1 as a possible D gene (6 bases). V was clipped by 4 bases and J by 6 bases, with 16 bases between them. This CDR3 region has 15 residues. CDR1 and CDR2 (germline): SGHDT, YYEEEE. The CDR3 coding sequence is TGTGCCAGCAGCCCTGGGACATCTTTCGATGAAAAACTGTTTTTT. Its translation is CASSPGTSFDEKLFF.

V and J are TRBV5-8 and TRBJ1-2; perhaps TRBD1 as D (5 bases). This CDR3 spans 17 amino acids. Germline V gives CDR1 SGHTS, CDR2 YDEGEE. V was trimmed by 4 bases and J by 1 base, leaving 20 bases between them. The CDR3 protein is CASSPGRGADYNYGYTF. In DNA, the CDR3 is TGTGCCAGCAGCCCTGGGCGCGGGGCAGACTATAACTATGGCTACACCTTC.

With respect to this clone: A single base separates this from a much larger clone, so it may be a read error. The genes are TRBV11-2 and TRBJ2-1; D ambiguous. Germline CDR1 is SGHAT and CDR2 is FQNNGV. V lost 0 bases and J 4 bases, leaving 4 bases between the germline ends. CDR3 length equals 13 residues. Here the CDR3 DNA reads TGTGCCAGCAGCTTAGAACAGTACAATGAGCAGTTCTTC. Translated, it gives CASSLEQYNEQFF.

This sequence joins TRBV29-1 and TRBJ2-2, with D perhaps matching TRBD2 (6 bases). V was cut by 4 bases and J by 4 bases, with 19 bases left in between. The CDR3 consists of 16 residues. Per germline, CDR1 SQVTM and CDR2 ANQGSEA. DNA of the CDR3: TGCAGCGTTGTCCTAAGGAGGGGATCGGGCACCGGGGAGCTGTTTTTT. Translating gives CSVVLRRGSGTGELFF.

The chain employs TRBV3-1 (or the pseudogene TRBV3-2) and TRBJ1-6, with 9 bases aligning to TRBD1. From germline, CDR1 is LGHDT and CDR2 YNNKEL (reference sequence). The CDR3 consists of 13 residues. J lost 8 bases, V lost 8 bases, and 4 bases had no gene match. For the CDR3, the DNA is TGTGCCAGCCGGACAGGGGACTATTCACCCCTCCACTTT. Its protein product is CASRTGDYSPLHF.

This clone was picked up a small number of times. The V gene is TRBV7-6, the J gene TRBJ2-7; 9 positions match TRBD2. Germline V gene sequence: CDR1 SGHVS, CDR2 FNYEAQ. The CDR3 is made up of 15 amino acids. V shed 1 base and J 5 bases; nucleotides not matched to a gene: 6. The CDR3 spells CASSLGAGGLDEQYF. CDR3 DNA: TGTGCCAGCAGCTTAGGTGCGGGGGGGCTCGACGAGCAGTACTTC.

The chain couples TRBV30 to TRBJ2-3; TRBD1 matches 7 bases. The CDR3 loop spans 15 amino acids. With V trimmed by 1 base and J by 0 bases, 4 bases remained unmatched. Germline loops: CDR1 GTSNPN, CDR2 SVGIG (reference sequence). The CDR3 reads CAWSGDSTSTDTQYF. DNA for the CDR3: TGTGCCTGGAGTGGGGACAGTACTAGCACAGATACGCAGTATTTT.

The J gene is TRBJ2-2, the V gene TRBV7-9; 8 bases line up with TRBD2. Germline loops: CDR1 SEHNR, CDR2 FQNEAQ (reference sequence). Unmatched junction bases numbered 5, after V lost 5 bases and J lost 0 bases. The CDR3 spans 16 residues. For the CDR3, the DNA is TGTGCCAGCAGCCTCCTAGCGGGTGCGAACACCGGGGAGCTGTTTTTT. Translation gives CASSLLAGANTGELFF.

The chain employs TRBV5-1 and TRBJ2-5; D is unclear. The germline V gene encodes CDR1 SGHRS and CDR2 YFSETQ. CDR3 length: 15 residues. The V gene lost 7 bases and the J gene lost 5 bases, with 21 bases spanning the gap. CDR3 residues: CASSYSHLPRETQYF. The CDR3 DNA is TGCGCCAGCTCATACAGCCACCTACCCAGGGAGACCCAGTACTTC.

The V and J genes are TRBV3-1 (or the pseudogene TRBV3-2) and TRBJ2-5, with D possibly TRBD2 on 6 matching bases. The CDR3 is made up of 14 amino acids. Germline V gene lookup returns CDR1 LGHDT and CDR2 YNNKEL (reference sequence). Trimming left V 1 base short and J 5 bases short, with 11 bases between. The CDR3 DNA is TGTGCCAGCAGCCAAGGATTCGGGGGTGAGACCCAGTACTTC. Protein: CASSQGFGGETQYF.

The rearrangement uses TRBV24-1 and TRBJ2-7, with D hard to call. The length of the CDR3 is 15 residues. Trimming shortened V by 4 bases and J by 4 bases, and 16 bases separated the two germline ends. The germline CDR1 and CDR2 sequences are KGHDR and SFDVKD. The CDR3 region is CATSDPDGSKYEQYV. The CDR3 DNA follows: TGTGCCACCAGTGACCCCGACGGGTCCAAATACGAGCAGTACGTC.

The chain recombines TRBV29-1 with TRBJ2-3; the D gene is possibly TRBD2 (6 bases). V lost 3 bases and J 1 base, leaving 8 bases between the germline ends. From germline, CDR1 is SQVTM and CDR2 ANQGSEA. This CDR3 contains 13 residues. The CDR3 DNA follows: TGCAGCGTTGACAGGGAGGGCACAGATACGCAGTATTTT. Amino acid sequence: CSVDREGTDTQYF.

The CDR3 bases are TGTGCCATCAGCGGGGGCGGGGGCGAGCAGTACGTC. Encoded protein: CAISGGGGEQYV. The J gene is TRBJ2-7, the V gene TRBV10-3; a weak D match, TRBD2 (7 bases). Trimming stripped 6 bases from V and 6 bases from J, with 12 bases between. The germline gives CDR1 ENHRY, CDR2 SYGVKD. The CDR3 has 12 amino acids.

This clone was seen just once. The chain recombines TRBV6-5 with TRBJ2-1, with a weak D call TRBD2 (6 bases). Trimming pared 1 base from V and 2 bases from J, leaving 9 bases between. From germline, CDR1 is MNHEY and CDR2 SVGAGI. The CDR3 has 15 amino acids. CDR3 sequence: CASSYWGGTYNEQFF. CDR3 nucleotides: TGTGCCAGCAGTTACTGGGGAGGAACCTACAATGAGCAGTTCTTC.

This chain uses TRBV7-6 with TRBJ1-1; 9 bases line up with TRBD1. The J segment lost 10 bases and the V segment lost 1 base, leaving 4 bases of the junction unmatched. Germline V CDR1 and CDR2: SGHVS, FNYEAQ. This CDR3 has 13 amino acids. For the CDR3, the DNA is TGTGCCAGCAGCTTAGGGGGACAGGGAGGAGCTTTCTTT. It yields the protein CASSLGGQGGAFF.

The chain has TRBV7-3 and TRBJ1-2; 11 nucleotides agree with TRBD1. The V gene's germline CDR1 is SGHTA and CDR2 FQGTGA. The V gene end was trimmed by 5 bases and the J gene end by 7 bases; junction bases not matched to a gene: 6. The CDR3 contains 14 residues. CDR3 DNA sequence: TGTGCCAGCAGCCCGGGACAGGGGGTGGGTGGCTACACCTTC. Protein: CASSPGQGVGGYTF. Based on the CDR3 plus reference TRBV7-3 and TRBJ1-2, the full variable domain is GAGVSQTPSNKVTEKGKYVELRCDPISGHTALYWYRQSLGQGPEFLIYFQGTGAADDSGLPNDRFFAVRPEGSVSTLKIQRTERGDSAVYLCASSPGQGVGGYTFGSGTRLTVV.

The chain links TRBV6-5 to TRBJ2-5, with a possible D match to TRBD2 (5 bases). This CDR3 contains 13 residues. V was shortened by 8 bases and J by 4 bases, with 14 bases between the two germline ends. The V gene's germline CDR1 is MNHEY and CDR2 SVGAGI. This chain's CDR3 is CASGLASLETQYF. DNA for the CDR3: TGTGCCAGCGGGCTAGCTTCTTTAGAGACCCAGTACTTC.

This sequence joins TRBV25-1 and TRBJ1-1, with TRBD1 as a possible D gene (5 bases). With 4 bases removed from V and 1 base from J, the gap between germline ends came to 10 bases. This CDR3 region has 14 residues. CDR1 is MGHDK and CDR2 is SYGVNS in the germline V gene. CDR3 residues: CASSAQGSNTEAFF. The DNA for the CDR3 is TGTGCCAGCAGTGCGCAGGGTTCGAACACTGAAGCTTTCTTT.

The chain employs TRBV19 and TRBJ1-1, with D possibly matching TRBD1 (6 bases). Germline values: CDR1 LNHDA, CDR2 SQIVND (reference sequence). This CDR3 comprises 11 residues. Trimming left V 8 bases short and J 10 bases short, with 14 bases between. CDR3 in DNA: TGTGCCAGTCGGTATCAGGGGATAGCTTTCTTT. Translating gives CASRYQGIAFF. The variable domain in full, completed from reference TRBV19 and TRBJ1-1, reads DGGITQSPKYLFRKEGQNVTLSCEQNLNHDAMYWYRQDPGQGLRLIYYSQIVNDFQKGDIAEGYSVSREKKESFPLTVTSAQKNPTAFYLCASRYQGIAFFGQGTRLTVV.

The V and J genes are TRBV5-1 and TRBJ2-7, with 7 bases fitting TRBD1. Trimming removed 3 bases from V and 7 bases from J; junction bases left unmatched: 7. Germline CDR1 reads SGHRS; CDR2 reads YFSETQ. There are 13 residues in the CDR3. The CDR3, as DNA: TGCGCCAGCAGCTGGGACAGTGTACGAGAGCAGTACTTC. This encodes CASSWDSVREQYF.

This clone was seen only a few times. The rearrangement joins TRBV9 to TRBJ1-1; no firm D call. The CDR3 has 14 amino acids. The V end lost 3 bases, the J end lost 1 base, and 10 bases lay between the germline ends. Germline CDR1 and CDR2: SGDLS and YYNGEE. The CDR3 sequence: CASSAAGRNTEAFF. DNA for the CDR3: TGTGCCAGCAGCGCCGCGGGGAGGAACACTGAAGCTTTCTTT. Filled out from reference TRBV9 and TRBJ1-1, the complete variable domain reads DSGVTQTPKHLITATGQRVTLRCSPRSGDLSVYWYQQSLDQGLQFLIQYYNGEERAKGNILERFSAQQFPDLHSELNLSSLELGDSALYFCASSAAGRNTEAFFGQGTRLTVV.

The chain combines TRBV6-4 with TRBJ1-1, with D perhaps TRBD1 (5 bases). The V and J ends lost 9 bases and 0 bases respectively, with 14 bases between them. The CDR3 runs 14 residues. CDR1 is MRHNA and CDR2 is SNTAGT in the germline V gene. CDR3 coding DNA: TGTGCCAGAATCTGGACAAGGATGAACACTGAAGCTTTCTTT. Translating gives CARIWTRMNTEAFF.

In nucleotides, the CDR3 is TGTGCCAGCAGCCAAGGAGTGGGGAGGGAGACCCAGTACTTC. It yields the protein CASSQGVGRETQYF. The V and J genes are TRBV3-1 (or the pseudogene TRBV3-2) and TRBJ2-5; D is perhaps TRBD2 (6 bases). The CDR3 runs to 14 residues. In germline, CDR1 is LGHDT, CDR2 YNNKEL (reference sequence). The V and J ends lost 1 base and 5 bases respectively, with 11 bases between them.

The chain joins TRBV3-1 (or the pseudogene TRBV3-2) to TRBJ2-3; perhaps TRBD2 as D (5 bases). V was shortened by 0 bases and J by 2 bases, with 15 bases between the two germline ends. The CDR3 covers 17 residues. Germline V gene sequence: CDR1 LGHDT, CDR2 YNNKEL (reference sequence). The CDR3 is CASSQDVPAASTDTQYF. The CDR3 nucleotides read TGTGCCAGCAGCCAAGATGTCCCAGCGGCATCCACAGATACGCAGTATTTT.